These 11 T cell receptor beta chains were sequenced from one sample in a study of shared clonotypes between healthy human individuals. The data were produced by immunoSEQ multiplex PCR, yet TCRdb's version contains in-frame clones alone and is incomplete. The sample records over a million clones, approximately 72% being singletons. Input material: memory CD4+ T cells sorted from blood. Subset here: CD45RA-negative fraction. All receptors come from a man aged 18-30 years in good health.

Note on this clone: This sample also contains other DNA sequences that code for the same CDR3. This sequence joins TRBV5-6 and TRBJ1-2; D gene unclear. The CDR3 runs to 13 residues. Germline V gene data show CDR1 as SGHDT and CDR2 as YYEEEE. The V end lost 0 bases, the J end lost 2 bases, and 5 bases lay between the germline ends. CDR3 amino acids: CASSLGRNYGYTF. DNA of the CDR3: TGTGCCAGCAGCTTGGGACGGAACTATGGCTACACCTTC.

This clone occurred once. The rearrangement joins TRBV4-1 to TRBJ1-2; no clear D. The germline CDR1 and CDR2 sequences are MGHRA and YSYEKL. Trimming cost V 0 bases and J 8 bases, with 13 bases left between them. The CDR3 is 14 residues long. The CDR3 region has the DNA TGCGCCAGCAGCCAAGATACGGTGGGTAGGGGCTACACCTTC. It codes for CASSQDTVGRGYTF.

The chain is built from TRBV7-9 and TRBJ1-4, with a weak D call TRBD1 (5 bases). The V and J ends lost 6 bases and 6 bases respectively, with 17 bases between them. Germline V gives CDR1 SEHNR, CDR2 FQNEAQ (reference sequence). The CDR3 sequence is 15 residues long. As DNA, the CDR3 is TGTGCCAGCAGTCTCAAGGGGCGGGCAGATGAAAAACTGTTTTTT. Its protein is CASSLKGRADEKLFF.

The J gene is TRBJ2-3, the V gene TRBV4-1, with D tentatively TRBD2 (7 bases). Trimming stripped 6 bases from V and 3 bases from J, with 22 bases between. CDR1 and CDR2 (germline): MGHRA, YSYEKL. The CDR3 consists of 17 residues. This chain's CDR3 is CASRSSVGGRTTDTQYF. In DNA, the CDR3 is TGCGCCAGCAGATCTTCCGTGGGGGGGCGTACGACAGATACGCAGTATTTT.

Worth noting for this clone: The sample carries other DNA sequences with the same CDR3. The rearrangement joins TRBV30 to TRBJ2-1; D might be TRBD1 or TRBD2, each matching 6 bases. This CDR3 contains 12 residues. V was cut by 0 bases and J by 8 bases, with 8 bases left in between. Germline CDR1 GTSNPN, CDR2 SVGIG (reference sequence). The CDR3, as DNA: TGTGCCTGGAGTGTAAGGGGGGATGAGCAGTTCTTC. Amino acids: CAWSVRGDEQFF.

V is TRBV25-1 and J is TRBJ2-7, with D perhaps matching TRBD2 (7 bases). This CDR3 is 16 amino acids long. Germline CDR1 MGHDK, CDR2 SYGVNS. Trimming removed 3 bases from V and 3 bases from J, with 18 bases in between. The CDR3 reads CASSDQGRGGGYEQYF. The DNA of the CDR3 is TGTGCCAGCAGTGACCAAGGGAGGGGAGGGGGCTACGAGCAGTACTTC.

V gene TRBV5-6 combines with J gene TRBJ1-2; weak D call: TRBD1 (5 bases). The germline CDR1 and CDR2 sequences are SGHDT and YYEEEE. The CDR3 runs to 17 residues. V lost 1 base to trimming and J lost 1 base, with 17 bases between them. The CDR3 region is CASSLFGRDLINYGYTF. CDR3 DNA sequence: TGTGCCAGCAGCTTGTTTGGCAGGGACCTTATTAACTATGGCTACACCTTC.

About this clone itself: This likely came from a read error, as a far larger clone is one base away. This CDR3 is also generated by other DNA sequences in the sample. In DNA, the CDR3 is TGTGCCACCAGCAGGGATAATCAGCCCCAGCATTTT. Residues: CATSRDNQPQHF. V usage is TRBV15 and J usage is TRBJ1-5; D ambiguous. CDR1 and CDR2 (germline): LNHNV, YYDKDF (reference sequence). V dropped 3 bases and J dropped 4 bases, with 4 bases sitting between them. The CDR3 is made up of 12 amino acids.

The rearrangement links TRBV4-1 to TRBJ2-7; D possibly uses TRBD1 or TRBD2 (5 bases each). V was shortened by 3 bases and J by 3 bases, with 18 bases between the two germline ends. Germline-derived CDR1 and CDR2 are MGHRA and YSYEKL. The CDR3 runs to 16 residues. The CDR3 nucleotides are TGCGCCAGCAGCCAGGGCACGGGACGTATATACTACGAGCAGTACTTC. Translating gives CASSQGTGRIYYEQYF.

V gene TRBV18 combines with J gene TRBJ1-1, with TRBD1 matching over 10 bases. V was clipped by 5 bases and J by 3 bases; unmatched bases: 6. The CDR3 is 15 residues long. Germline loops: CDR1 KGHSH, CDR2 LQKENI. This CDR3 is CASSRIGQGDTEAFF. Here the CDR3 DNA reads TGTGCCAGCTCAAGGATCGGACAGGGGGACACTGAAGCTTTCTTT.

Remarks on this clone: This sample also contains other DNA sequences that code for the same CDR3. The rearrangement uses TRBV6-5 and TRBJ2-2; D is unclear. The V end lost 8 bases, the J end lost 2 bases, and 9 bases lay between the germline ends. Germline V gene sequence: CDR1 MNHEY, CDR2 SVGAGI. CDR3 length: 13 residues. CDR3 loop: CASRTRNTGELFF. The CDR3, as DNA: TGTGCCAGCCGCACTCGTAACACCGGGGAGCTGTTTTTT.